Below, 21 T cell receptor beta chains from the same sample are listed, as sequenced in a study of PD-L1 blockade in urothelial cancer. Produced via immunoSEQ multiplex PCR; TCRdb's table is partial and in-frame only. The table includes about 88,000 clones, more than 90% detected once. Sequences were derived from PBMCs, sampled around atezolizumab (anti-PD-L1) treatment. All receptors derive from a man aged 60-69 years with urothelial cancer.

The count of this clone is one. The V and J genes are TRBV10-2 and TRBJ1-3; no definite D call. CDR1 and CDR2 (germline): WSHSY, SAAADI. Trimming took 2 bases from V and 2 from J, leaving 16 bases between them. The CDR3 is made up of 17 amino acids. The CDR3 sequence is CASSERVPRGPGNTIYF. The CDR3 DNA reads as TGCGCCAGCAGTGAGAGGGTCCCCCGCGGGCCTGGAAACACCATATATTTT.

V gene TRBV10-3 combines with J gene TRBJ2-4; possible D gene TRBD1, 5 bases. V was trimmed by 11 bases and J by 9 bases, leaving 20 bases between them. The CDR3 runs to 13 residues. The germline gives CDR1 ENHRY, CDR2 SYGVKD. This CDR3 reads CAVRQPPEAIQYF. As DNA, the CDR3 is TGTGCCGTGAGACAGCCGCCGGAAGCCATTCAGTACTTC.

This clone is a singleton in its sample. The V call is TRBV28, the J call TRBJ1-4; 9 bases agree with TRBD1. The trim removed 7 bases at V and 2 bases at J, leaving 14 bases unmatched. The germline gives CDR1 MDHEN, CDR2 SYDVKM. This CDR3 comprises 18 residues. The CDR3 DNA reads TGTGCCAGCAACGCCGCGACGAACAGGGGGCTCACTAATGAAAAACTGTTTTTT. Its translation: CASNAATNRGLTNEKLFF.

In its sample, this clone was seen once. This chain links TRBV14 with TRBJ2-5; 12 positions match TRBD2. Unmatched junction bases numbered 3, after V lost 8 bases and J lost 5 bases. CDR1 and CDR2 from the germline V gene are SGHDN and FVKESK. The CDR3 runs 13 residues. The CDR3 DNA reads TGTGCCAGCGGACTAGCGGGGAGTGAGACCCAGTACTTC. It translates to CASGLAGSETQYF.

This clone has just one count. The chain employs TRBV29-1 and TRBJ2-3, with D possibly matching TRBD1 (5 bases). The V and J ends lost 3 bases and 4 bases respectively, with 14 bases between them. The CDR3 extends over 14 amino acids. Germline V CDR1 and CDR2: SQVTM, ANQGSEA. As DNA, the CDR3 is TGCAGCGTTGAGTCCGCAGCCAGGGCAGATACGCAGTATTTT. It translates to CSVESAARADTQYF.

This clone was recorded only once. The V and J genes are TRBV5-4 and TRBJ2-1; the D is unclear. Deletions cut 0 bases from V and 0 bases from J, with 7 bases between. This CDR3 contains 15 residues. Germline lookup yields CDR1 SGHNT and CDR2 YYREEE (reference sequence). DNA for the CDR3: TGTGCCAGCAGCTTGGTTCCAGACTCCTACAATGAGCAGTTCTTC. Amino acid sequence: CASSLVPDSYNEQFF. Looking up the rest from reference TRBV5-4 and TRBJ2-1 gives the full variable domain: ETGVTQSPTHLIKTRGQQVTLRCSSQSGHNTVSWYQQALGQGPQFIFQYYREEENGRGNFPPRFSGLQFPNYSSELNVNALELDDSALYLCASSLVPDSYNEQFFGPGTRLTVL.

The CDR3 DNA is TGCGCCAGCAGCCTCCTAGCGGGAGAAGAGACCCAGTACTTC. Translation gives CASSLLAGEETQYF. The chain recombines TRBV5-1 with TRBJ2-5, with TRBD2 matching 10 bases. CDR3 length equals 14 residues. Per germline, CDR1 SGHRS and CDR2 YFSETQ. V shed 4 bases and J 3 bases; nucleotides not matched to a gene: 3.

This clone was observed a single time. The chain joins TRBV23-1 to TRBJ2-1; TRBD2 matches at 8 bases. Being an ORF, TRBV23-1 has a function that is uncertain. V shed 4 bases, J shed 6 bases, and the junction held 17 bases outside the gene matches. This CDR3 has 18 amino acids. This chain's CDR3 is CASSRPHLGSGGSNEQFF. As DNA, the CDR3 is TGCGCCAGCAGTCGTCCCCACTTAGGGAGCGGGGGTTCCAATGAGCAGTTCTTC.

The rearrangement uses TRBV30 and TRBJ2-7, with a tentative D call TRBD2 (6 bases). This CDR3 comprises 15 residues. The V end was cut by 0 bases, the J end by 6 bases, with 18 bases between. The germline gives CDR1 GTSNPN, CDR2 SVGIG (reference sequence). CDR3 nucleotides: TGTGCCTGGAGTGTACTGAACGGGAGAGCAGGCGAGCAGTACTTC. The encoded protein is CAWSVLNGRAGEQYF. The full variable domain, rest sourced from reference TRBV30 and TRBJ2-7, is SQTIHQWPATLVQPVGSPLSLECTVEGTSNPNLYWYRQAAGRGLQLLFYSVGIGQISSEVPQNLSASRPQDRQFILSSKKLLLSDSGFYLCAWSVLNGRAGEQYFGPGTRLTVT.

CDR3 residues: CASSLGTTSGRPLSSYEQYF. CDR3 bases: TGTGCCAGCAGCTTAGGAACGACTAGCGGGAGGCCACTAAGCTCCTACGAGCAGTACTTC. V is TRBV7-8 and J is TRBJ2-7; 13 bases agree with TRBD2. Germline CDR1 and CDR2: SGHVS and FQNEAQ. The CDR3 runs to 20 residues. V was pared by 1 base and J by 0 bases, with 12 bases of the junction left unmatched.

The chain uses TRBV6-1 and TRBJ2-7; 8 bases agree with TRBD1. The CDR3 has 11 residues. Germline CDR1 MNHNS, CDR2 SASEGT. Trimming at V came to 4 bases and at J to 9 bases, leaving 2 bases not matched to a gene. The CDR3 sequence is CASSVGQGQYF. The CDR3 coding sequence is TGTGCCAGCAGTGTAGGACAGGGGCAGTACTTC.

V and J are TRBV7-8 and TRBJ2-5; possibly TRBD1 for D (5 bases). This CDR3 is built from 14 residues. Germline assignment: CDR1 SGHVS and CDR2 FQNEAQ. V was clipped by 1 base and J by 5 bases, with 11 bases between them. Written as DNA, the CDR3 is TGTGCCAGCAGCTTAGGGGGCAGGGCGGAGACCCAGTACTTC. Amino acids: CASSLGGRAETQYF.

The chain employs TRBV7-9 and TRBJ2-5; no clear D. CDR3 length equals 13 residues. Germline CDR1 reads SEHNR; CDR2 reads FQNEAQ (reference sequence). Trimming cost V 5 bases and J 2 bases, with 9 bases left between them. The CDR3 reads CASSPSRQETQYF. The CDR3 bases are TGTGCCAGCAGCCCAAGTAGACAAGAGACCCAGTACTTC.

The chain links TRBV10-3 to TRBJ2-3; TRBD2 matches at 7 bases. The CDR3 covers 13 residues. Trimming removed 10 bases from V and 4 bases from J; junction bases left unmatched: 8. CDR1 and CDR2 from the germline V gene are ENHRY and SYGVKD. CDR3 sequence (DNA): TGTGCCACGGCGGGGGATCGGGCAGATACGCAGTATTTT. This codes for CATAGDRADTQYF.

V and J are TRBV5-1 and TRBJ2-3, with TRBD1 matching 7 bases. This CDR3 comprises 15 residues. After removal of 5 bases from V and 4 bases from J, the junction contained 10 bases not matched to a gene. From germline, CDR1 is SGHRS and CDR2 YFSETQ. The CDR3 protein is CASSFNIQGADTQYF. The CDR3 nucleotides read TGCGCCAGCAGTTTTAATATCCAGGGGGCAGATACGCAGTATTTT.

The J gene is TRBJ2-7, the V gene TRBV1; the DNA was not used to check the table's D call, TRBD2. TRBV1 is annotated as a pseudogene. The CDR3 is 19 residues long. This CDR3 reads CTSSQDLRKRESTTEEQYF. Written as DNA, the CDR3 is TGCACCAGCAGCCAAGATCTTAGGAAGCGGGAGTCCACCACAGAGGAGCAGTACTTC.

The table lists this clone with a count of one. The chain has TRBV9 and TRBJ2-2; 13 bases match TRBD2. Trimming removed 3 bases from V and 0 bases from J; junction bases left unmatched: 11. The CDR3 loop spans 20 amino acids. Germline CDR1 is SGDLS and CDR2 is YYNGEE. The CDR3 is CASSETSGGALGTNTGELFF. In DNA, the CDR3 is TGTGCCAGCAGCGAAACTAGCGGGGGGGCGCTGGGAACGAACACCGGGGAGCTGTTTTTT.

J is TRBJ1-3 and V is TRBV7-6; D gene uncertain. CDR3 length: 13 residues. Trimming removed 5 bases at V and 4 bases at J, with 9 bases between. CDR1 and CDR2 (germline): SGHVS, FNYEAQ. The CDR3 protein is CASSLKQGNTIYF. CDR3 DNA: TGTGCCAGCAGCCTAAAACAGGGAAACACCATATATTTT.

The chain is built from TRBV10-3 and TRBJ2-5; 7 bases line up with TRBD2. Germline V gives CDR1 ENHRY, CDR2 SYGVKD. The CDR3 has 13 amino acids. J was trimmed by 1 base and V by 4 bases; bases with no gene match: 0. CDR3 sequence: CAISASGQETQYF. The CDR3, as DNA: TGTGCCATCAGTGCTAGCGGCCAAGAGACCCAGTACTTC.

This chain connects TRBV12-5 to TRBJ2-1, with D maybe TRBD1 (5 bases). The V end was cut by 1 base, the J end by 10 bases, with 5 bases between. Germline CDR1 reads LGHNT; CDR2 reads FRNRAP. This CDR3 spans 11 amino acids. CDR3 nucleotides: TGTGCTAGTGGTTTGGCAGGGGAGCAGTTCTTC. Protein: CASGLAGEQFF.

The chain links TRBV5-8 to TRBJ1-2; 9 bases are a match to TRBD1. CDR1 SGHTS and CDR2 YDEGEE come from the germline V gene. V lost 3 bases, J lost 8 bases, and 8 bases stayed unmatched. The length of the CDR3 is 14 residues. The CDR3 loop reads CASSSRDRAAGYTF. The CDR3 bases are TGTGCCAGCAGCTCCCGGGACAGGGCCGCCGGCTACACCTTC.